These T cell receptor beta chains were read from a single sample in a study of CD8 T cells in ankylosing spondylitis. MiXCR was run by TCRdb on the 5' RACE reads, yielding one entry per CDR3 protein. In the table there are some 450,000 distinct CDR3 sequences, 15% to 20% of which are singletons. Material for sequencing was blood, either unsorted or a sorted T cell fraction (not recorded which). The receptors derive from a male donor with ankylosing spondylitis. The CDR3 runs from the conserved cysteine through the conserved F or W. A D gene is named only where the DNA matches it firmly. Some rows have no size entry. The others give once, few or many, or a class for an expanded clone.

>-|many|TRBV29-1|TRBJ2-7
CSARDTSYEQYF
TGCAGCGCGCGGGACACCTCCTACGAGCAGTACTTC
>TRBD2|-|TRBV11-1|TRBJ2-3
CASSSSGLAGEIPSTDTQYF
TGTGCCAGCAGCTCCTCGGGACTAGCGGGGGAGATCCCTAGCACAGATACGCAGTATTTT
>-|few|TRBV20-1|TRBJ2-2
CSAREFAGELFF
TGCAGTGCTAGAGAATTCGCCGGGGAGCTGTTTTTT
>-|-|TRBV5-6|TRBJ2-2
CASSRGAGRGNTGELFF
TGTGCCAGCAGCCGGGGGGCAGGCCGGGGGAACACCGGGGAGCTGTTTTTT
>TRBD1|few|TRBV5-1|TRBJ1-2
CASSLGQQGNYGYTF
TGCGCCAGCAGCTTGGGACAACAGGGGAACTATGGCTACACCTTC
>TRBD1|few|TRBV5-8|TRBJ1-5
CASSLDGTGDQPQHF
TGTGCCAGCAGCTTGGACGGGACAGGGGACCAGCCCCAGCATTTT
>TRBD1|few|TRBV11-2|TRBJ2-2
CASSSIRDRGRGGELFF
TGTGCCAGCAGCTCAATCCGGGACAGGGGGCGAGGCGGGGAGCTGTTTTTT
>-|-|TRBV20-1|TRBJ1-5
CSAQIDPRGDQPQHF
TGCAGTGCACAAATTGACCCCCGGGGGGATCAGCCCCAGCATTTT
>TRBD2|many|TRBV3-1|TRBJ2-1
CASSQVNLAGTYNEQFF
TGTGCCAGCAGCCAAGTGAATCTAGCGGGAACCTACAATGAGCAGTTCTTC
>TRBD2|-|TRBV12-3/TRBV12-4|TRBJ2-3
CASSLYLLAGYTDTQYF
TGTGCCAGCAGTTTATATTTACTAGCGGGGTACACAGATACGCAGTATTTT
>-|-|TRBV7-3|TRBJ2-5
CASSLSRAETQYF
TGTGCCAGCAGCTTAAGTAGGGCGGAGACCCAGTACTTC
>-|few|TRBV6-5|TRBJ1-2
CASSSPRGATYGYTF
TGTGCCAGCAGTTCCCCCCGGGGAGCCACCTATGGCTACACCTTC
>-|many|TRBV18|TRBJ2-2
CASSPQNTGELFF
TGTGCCAGCTCACCACAGAACACCGGGGAGCTGTTTTTT
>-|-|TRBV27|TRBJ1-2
CASSSSGRFYGYTF
TGTGCCAGCAGTTCGTCAGGGAGGTTCTATGGCTACACCTTC
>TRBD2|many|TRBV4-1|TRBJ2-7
CASSSSGLSSYEQYF
TGCGCCAGCAGCTCTAGCGGACTCAGCTCCTACGAGCAGTACTTC
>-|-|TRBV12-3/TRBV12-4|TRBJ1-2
CASSTGTIYGYTF
TGTGCCAGCAGCACCGGGACAATCTATGGCTACACCTTC
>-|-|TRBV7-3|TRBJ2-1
CASSLSLASWNEQFF
TGTGCCAGCAGCTTAAGCCTAGCTAGTTGGAATGAGCAGTTCTTC
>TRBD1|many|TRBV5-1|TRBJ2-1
CASRGDRSNNEQFF
TGCGCCAGCAGGGGGGACAGGAGTAACAATGAGCAGTTCTTC
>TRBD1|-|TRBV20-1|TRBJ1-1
CSARGDREFTEAFF
TGCAGTGCTAGAGGGGACAGGGAGTTCACTGAAGCTTTCTTT
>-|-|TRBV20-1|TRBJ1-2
CSARDHTANSGLNYGYTF
TGCAGTGCTAGAGATCATACGGCTAACTCGGGGCTCAACTATGGCTACACCTTC
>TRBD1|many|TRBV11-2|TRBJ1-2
CASSLAGQGRYGYTF
TGTGCCAGCAGCTTAGCTGGACAGGGTAGATATGGCTACACCTTC
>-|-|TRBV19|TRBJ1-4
CASSVGRPEEKLFF
TGTGCCAGTAGTGTGGGACGGCCTGAGGAAAAACTGTTTTTT
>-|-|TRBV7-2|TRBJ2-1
CASSPDRQTFNEQFF
TGTGCCAGCAGCCCCGACAGACAAACCTTCAATGAGCAGTTCTTC
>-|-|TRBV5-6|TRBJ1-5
CASSTGLGGTQHF
TGTGCCAGCAGCACGGGCCTCGGGGGAACCCAGCATTTT
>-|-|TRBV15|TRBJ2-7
CATSSNRGGYEQYF
TGTGCCACCAGCAGTAATAGGGGGGGCTACGAGCAGTACTTC
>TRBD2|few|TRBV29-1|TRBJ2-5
CSVAGAQGGETQYF
TGCAGCGTGGCCGGGGCCCAGGGAGGGGAGACCCAGTACTTC
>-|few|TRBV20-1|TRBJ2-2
CSASSSGSNTGELFF
TGCAGTGCTAGCTCTTCGGGCTCGAACACCGGGGAGCTGTTTTTT
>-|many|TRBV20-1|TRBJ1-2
CSANRDTDHTF
TGCAGTGCTAACCGGGACACCGATCACACCTTC
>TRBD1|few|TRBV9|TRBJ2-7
CASSPGTGLREQYF
TGTGCCAGCAGCCCCGGGACAGGGTTAAGAGAGCAGTACTTC
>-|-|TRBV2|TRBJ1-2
CASTPSWNYGYTF
TGTGCCAGCACACCTTCTTGGAACTATGGCTACACCTTC
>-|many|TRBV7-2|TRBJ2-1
CASSLLGVNEQFF
TGTGCCAGCAGCTTATTAGGGGTCAATGAGCAGTTCTTC
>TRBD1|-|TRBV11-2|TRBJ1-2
CASSLKGQGTNYGYTF
TGTGCCAGCAGCTTAAAGGGACAGGGGACAAACTATGGCTACACCTTC
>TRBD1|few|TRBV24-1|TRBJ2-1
CATSGEPGQGEFF
TGTGCCACCAGTGGAGAACCGGGACAGGGAGAGTTCTTC
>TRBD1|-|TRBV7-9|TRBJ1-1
CASSQDRTNTEAFF
TGTGCCAGCAGCCAGGACAGGACGAACACTGAAGCTTTCTTT
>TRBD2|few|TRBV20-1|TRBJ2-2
CSAATGLELGELFF
TGCAGTGCTGCAACTGGACTAGAGCTCGGGGAGCTGTTTTTT
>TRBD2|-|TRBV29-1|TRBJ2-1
CSVEGVTSGRNEQFF
TGCAGCGTTGAAGGGGTAACTAGCGGGAGGAATGAGCAGTTCTTC
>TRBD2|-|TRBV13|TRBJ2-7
CASSLVAGGKEGQYF
TGTGCCAGCAGCTTAGTTGCGGGAGGGAAGGAGGGGCAGTACTTC
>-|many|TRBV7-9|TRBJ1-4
CASSLLIAGSEKLFF
TGTGCCAGCAGCTTATTGATCGCAGGGAGTGAAAAACTGTTTTTT
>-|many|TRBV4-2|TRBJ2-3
CASNTRGGVTDTQYF
TGTGCCAGCAACACAAGAGGGGGGGTTACAGATACGCAGTATTTT
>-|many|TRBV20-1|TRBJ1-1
CSCRRNTEAFF
TGCAGCTGTCGGAGGAACACTGAAGCTTTCTTT
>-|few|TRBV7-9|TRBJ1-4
CASSTPEEKLFF
TGTGCCAGCAGCACACCGGAGGAAAAACTGTTTTTT
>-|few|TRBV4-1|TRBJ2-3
CASSQEGGGALTDTQYF
TGCGCCAGCAGCCAAGAAGGAGGGGGGGCCCTGACAGATACGCAGTATTTT
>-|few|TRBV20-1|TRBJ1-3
CSARRGTGGDTIYF
TGCAGTGCCAGGAGGGGGACTGGTGGAGACACCATATATTTT
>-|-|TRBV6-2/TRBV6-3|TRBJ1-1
CASRTRDTKNTEAFF
TGTGCCAGCAGAACCCGGGACACGAAGAACACTGAAGCTTTCTTT
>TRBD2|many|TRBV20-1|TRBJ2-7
CSAPGTSGRQGEQYF
TGCAGTGCTCCAGGGACTAGCGGGAGACAGGGCGAGCAGTACTTC
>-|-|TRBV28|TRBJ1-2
CASSLGGTEGNYGYTF
TGTGCCAGCAGTTTAGGTGGGACGGAGGGTAACTATGGCTACACCTTC